This T cell receptor (beta chain) was captured by sequencing in a study of T cells in Graves' hyperthyroidism and ophthalmopathy. Study-wide findings and caveats: Ophthalmopathy onset followed model prediction by a median approximately six months. A model using 13 V-J features told ophthalmopathy apart from stable hyperthyroidism.

Amplified TCR beta CDR3 regions derived from RNA transcripts. First-round RT-PCR with HTBI primers amplified the TCR CDR3 region. Using its own MiXCR run on the multiplex PCR reads, TCRdb lists one record per CDR3 protein. The data contain around 300,000 distinct CDR3 sequences, about an eighth of them seen just once; the ten biggest clones take up approximately 8.6%. Note on this clonotype: Its specificity is not known. The junction shows a germline mismatch at one end, possibly a read error.

This CDR3 is built from 17 residues. CDR1 MNHNS and CDR2 SASEGT come from the germline V gene. The chain employs TRBV6-1 and TRBJ1-4; TRBD1 might be the D (6 bases). The sample taken for sequencing was blood. The TCR sequence derives from a woman in her 30s with Graves' hyperthyroidism that later progressed to Graves' ophthalmopathy. In nucleotides, the CDR3 is TGTGCCAGCACCTCGCAGGGGCCCCTTGCAACTAATGGAAAACTGTTTTTT. It yields the protein CASTSQGPLATNGKLFF.